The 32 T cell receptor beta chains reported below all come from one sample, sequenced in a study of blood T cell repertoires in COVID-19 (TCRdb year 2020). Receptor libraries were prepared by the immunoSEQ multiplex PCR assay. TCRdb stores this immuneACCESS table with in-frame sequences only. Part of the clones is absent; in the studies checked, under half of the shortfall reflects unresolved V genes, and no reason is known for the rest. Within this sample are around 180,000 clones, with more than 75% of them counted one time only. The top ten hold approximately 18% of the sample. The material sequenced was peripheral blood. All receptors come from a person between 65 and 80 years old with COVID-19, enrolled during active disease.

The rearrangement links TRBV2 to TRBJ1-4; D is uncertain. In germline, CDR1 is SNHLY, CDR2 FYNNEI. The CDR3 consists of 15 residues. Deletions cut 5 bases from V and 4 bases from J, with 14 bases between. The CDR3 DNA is TGTGCCAGCAGTACCGCCGGTCTCTATAATGAAAAACTGTTTTTT. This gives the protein CASSTAGLYNEKLFF.

The CDR3 DNA sequence: TGTGCCAGCAGCGCGACAGGGCCTGCGAACACTGAAGCTTTCTTT. Amino acid sequence: CASSATGPANTEAFF. J is TRBJ1-1 and V is TRBV9, with 7 nucleotides matching TRBD1. Germline trimming cut 3 bases from V and 1 base from J; bases unmatched to any gene: 6. Germline CDR1 SGDLS, CDR2 YYNGEE. The CDR3 has 15 amino acids.

The CDR3 loop reads CASSDFDRDTGELFF. The CDR3 DNA reads TGTGCCAGCAGTGATTTCGACAGAGACACCGGGGAGCTGTTTTTT. The genes are TRBV2 and TRBJ2-2; TRBD1 is a possible D gene (5 bases). This CDR3 spans 15 amino acids. Germline CDR1 and CDR2: SNHLY and FYNNEI. The V end was cut by 3 bases, the J end by 3 bases, with 11 bases between. Combining the CDR3 with reference TRBV2 and TRBJ2-2 gives the whole variable domain EPEVTQTPSHQVTQMGQEVILRCVPISNHLYFYWYRQILGQKVEFLVSFYNNEISEKSEIFDDQFSVERPDGSNFTLKIRSTKLEDSAMYFCASSDFDRDTGELFFGEGSRLTVL.

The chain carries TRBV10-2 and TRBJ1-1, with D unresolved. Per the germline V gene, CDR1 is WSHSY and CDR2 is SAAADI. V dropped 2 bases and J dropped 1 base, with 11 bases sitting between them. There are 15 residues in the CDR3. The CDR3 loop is CASSEEPRRNTEAFF. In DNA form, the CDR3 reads TGCGCCAGCAGTGAGGAGCCCAGGCGGAACACTGAAGCTTTCTTT.

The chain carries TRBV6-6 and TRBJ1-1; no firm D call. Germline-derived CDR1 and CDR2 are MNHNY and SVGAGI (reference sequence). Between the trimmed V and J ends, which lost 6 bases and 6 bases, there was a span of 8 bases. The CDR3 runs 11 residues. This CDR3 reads CASRSVPEAFF. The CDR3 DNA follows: TGTGCCAGCAGAAGCGTACCTGAAGCTTTCTTT.

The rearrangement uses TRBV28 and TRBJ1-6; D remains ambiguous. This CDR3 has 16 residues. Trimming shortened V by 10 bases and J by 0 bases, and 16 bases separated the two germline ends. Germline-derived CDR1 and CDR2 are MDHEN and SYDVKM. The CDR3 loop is CATHSRLSSYNSPLHF. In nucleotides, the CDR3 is TGTGCCACGCACTCCCGGTTAAGCTCCTATAATTCACCCCTCCACTTT.

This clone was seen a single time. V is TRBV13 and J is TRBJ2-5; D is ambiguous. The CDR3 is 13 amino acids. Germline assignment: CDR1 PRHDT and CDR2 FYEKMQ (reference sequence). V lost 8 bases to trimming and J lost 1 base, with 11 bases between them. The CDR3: CASGASPQETQYF. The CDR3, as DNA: TGTGCCAGCGGAGCGAGTCCCCAAGAGACCCAGTACTTC.

The CDR3 DNA follows: TGTGCCATCAGTGAGGAGGCGGGACGGAGAAATGCCGGGGAGCTGTTTTTT. Translation: CAISEEAGRRNAGELFF. V gene TRBV10-3 combines with J gene TRBJ2-2, with a tentative D call TRBD2 (6 bases). The CDR3 contains 17 residues. The ends were cut back, 2 bases at V and 6 bases at J, with 19 bases in the middle. CDR1 and CDR2 from the germline V gene are ENHRY and SYGVKD.

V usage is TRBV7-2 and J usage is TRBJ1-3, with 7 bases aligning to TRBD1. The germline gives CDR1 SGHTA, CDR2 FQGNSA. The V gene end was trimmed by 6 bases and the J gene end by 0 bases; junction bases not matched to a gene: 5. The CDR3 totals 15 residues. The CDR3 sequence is CASRTNRGSGNTIYF. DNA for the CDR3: TGTGCCAGCAGAACTAACAGGGGCTCTGGAAACACCATATATTTT.

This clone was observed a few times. The CDR3 is CASSRARQGGRQPQHF. The DNA for the CDR3 is TGTGCCAGCAGCCGCGCGCGACAGGGTGGGAGGCAGCCCCAGCATTTT. The J gene is TRBJ1-5, the V gene TRBV28; 7 positions match TRBD1. V trimming: 6 bases; J trimming: 7 bases; junction bases outside the gene matches: 15. There are 16 residues in the CDR3. The germline CDR1 and CDR2 sequences are MDHEN and SYDVKM.

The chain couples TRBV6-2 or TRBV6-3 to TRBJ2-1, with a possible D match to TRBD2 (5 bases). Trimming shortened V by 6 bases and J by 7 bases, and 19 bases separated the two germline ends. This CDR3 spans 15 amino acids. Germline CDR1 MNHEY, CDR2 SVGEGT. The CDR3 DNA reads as TGTGCCAGCAGCCCTAGAGGGAGAGGGAAAAATGAGCAGTTCTTC. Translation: CASSPRGRGKNEQFF.

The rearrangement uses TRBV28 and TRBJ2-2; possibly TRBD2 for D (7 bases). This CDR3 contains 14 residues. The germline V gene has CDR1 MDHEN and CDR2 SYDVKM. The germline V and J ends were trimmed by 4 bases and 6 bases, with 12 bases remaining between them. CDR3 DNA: TGTGCCAGCAGTTCGGGCGGGGGCCCCGGGGAGCTGTTTTTT. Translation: CASSSGGGPGELFF. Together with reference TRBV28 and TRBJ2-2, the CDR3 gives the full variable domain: DVKVTQSSRYLVKRTGEKVFLECVQDMDHENMFWYRQDPGLGLRLIYFSYDVKMKEKGDIPEGYSVSREKKERFSLILESASTNQTSMYLCASSSGGGPGELFFGEGSRLTVL.

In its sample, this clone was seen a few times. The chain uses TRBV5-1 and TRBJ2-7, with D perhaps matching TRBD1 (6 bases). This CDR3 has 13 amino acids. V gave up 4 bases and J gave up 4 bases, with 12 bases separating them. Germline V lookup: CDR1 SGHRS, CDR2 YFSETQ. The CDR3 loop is CASSVDRIYEQYF. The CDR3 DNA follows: TGCGCCAGCAGCGTGGACAGAATATACGAGCAGTACTTC.

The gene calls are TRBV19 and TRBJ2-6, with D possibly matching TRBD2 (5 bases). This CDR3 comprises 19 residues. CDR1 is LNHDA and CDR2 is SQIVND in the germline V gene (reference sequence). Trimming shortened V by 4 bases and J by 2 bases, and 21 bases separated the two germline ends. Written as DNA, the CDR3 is TGTGCCAGTAGTAGAGACCGGGCAGGACTTGTCCCTGGGGCCAACGTCCTGACTTTC. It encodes CASSRDRAGLVPGANVLTF. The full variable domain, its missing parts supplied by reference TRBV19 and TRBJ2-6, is DGGITQSPKYLFRKEGQNVTLSCEQNLNHDAMYWYRQDPGQGLRLIYYSQIVNDFQKGDIAEGYSVSREKKESFPLTVTSAQKNPTAFYLCASSRDRAGLVPGANVLTFGAGSRLTVL.

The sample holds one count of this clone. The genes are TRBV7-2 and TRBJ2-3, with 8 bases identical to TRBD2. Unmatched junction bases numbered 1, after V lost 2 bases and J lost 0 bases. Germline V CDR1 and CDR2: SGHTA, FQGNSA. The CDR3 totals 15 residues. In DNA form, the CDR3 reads TGTGCCAGCAGCTTATTAGCGGGAAGCACAGATACGCAGTATTTT. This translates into CASSLLAGSTDTQYF.

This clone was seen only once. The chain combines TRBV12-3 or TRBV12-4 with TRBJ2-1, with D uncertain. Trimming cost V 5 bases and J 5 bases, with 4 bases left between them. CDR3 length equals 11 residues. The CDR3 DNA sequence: TGTGCCAGCAGTCCCGACAATGAGCAGTTCTTC. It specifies CASSPDNEQFF.

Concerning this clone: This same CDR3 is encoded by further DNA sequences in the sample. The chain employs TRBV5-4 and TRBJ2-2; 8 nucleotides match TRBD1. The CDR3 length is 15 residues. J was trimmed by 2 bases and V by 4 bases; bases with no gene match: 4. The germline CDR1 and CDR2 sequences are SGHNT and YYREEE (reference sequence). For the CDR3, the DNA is TGTGCCAGCAGCCTAGGACAGGGCAACACCGGGGAGCTGTTTTTT. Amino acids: CASSLGQGNTGELFF.

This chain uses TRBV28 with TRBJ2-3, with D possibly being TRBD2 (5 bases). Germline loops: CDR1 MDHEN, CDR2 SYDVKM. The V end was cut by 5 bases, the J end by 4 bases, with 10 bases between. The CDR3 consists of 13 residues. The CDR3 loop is CASSHLAPDTQYF. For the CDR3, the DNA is TGTGCCAGCAGTCATCTAGCTCCAGATACGCAGTATTTT.

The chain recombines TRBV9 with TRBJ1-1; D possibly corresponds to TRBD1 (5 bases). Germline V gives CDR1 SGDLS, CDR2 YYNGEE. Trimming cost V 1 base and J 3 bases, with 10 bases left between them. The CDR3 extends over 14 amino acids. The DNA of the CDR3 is TGTGCCAGCAGCGTACAGGGTACTGACACTGAAGCTTTCTTT. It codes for CASSVQGTDTEAFF.

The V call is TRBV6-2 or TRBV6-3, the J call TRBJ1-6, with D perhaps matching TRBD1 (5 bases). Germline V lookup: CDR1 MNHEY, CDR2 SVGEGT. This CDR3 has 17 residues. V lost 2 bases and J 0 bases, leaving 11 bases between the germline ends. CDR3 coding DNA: TGTGCCAGCAGTTACCGGCGACAGAGCTCCTATAATTCACCCCTCCACTTT. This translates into CASSYRRQSSYNSPLHF.

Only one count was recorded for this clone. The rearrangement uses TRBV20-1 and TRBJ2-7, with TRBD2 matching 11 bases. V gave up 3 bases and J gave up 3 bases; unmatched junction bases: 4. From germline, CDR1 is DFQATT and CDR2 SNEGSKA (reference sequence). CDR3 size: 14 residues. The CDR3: CSASLLAGGYEQYF. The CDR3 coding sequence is TGCAGTGCTAGTCTCCTAGCGGGAGGCTACGAGCAGTACTTC.

CDR3 sequence reads: CASSEAFTGGSGELFF. CDR3 sequence (DNA): TGTGCCAGCAGTGAAGCGTTCACAGGGGGAAGCGGGGAGCTGTTTTTT. The chain combines TRBV6-1 with TRBJ2-2; 8 bases align to TRBD1. J was trimmed by 7 bases and V by 0 bases; bases with no gene match: 7. Per germline, CDR1 MNHNS and CDR2 SASEGT. This CDR3 has 16 residues.

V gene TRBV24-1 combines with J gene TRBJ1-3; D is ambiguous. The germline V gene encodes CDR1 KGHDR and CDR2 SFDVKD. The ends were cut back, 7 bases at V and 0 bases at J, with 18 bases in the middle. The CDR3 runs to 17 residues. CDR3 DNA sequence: TGTGCCACCAGCCCCGCCCCGGGAGCTCCCTCTGGAAACACCATATATTTT. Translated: CATSPAPGAPSGNTIYF.

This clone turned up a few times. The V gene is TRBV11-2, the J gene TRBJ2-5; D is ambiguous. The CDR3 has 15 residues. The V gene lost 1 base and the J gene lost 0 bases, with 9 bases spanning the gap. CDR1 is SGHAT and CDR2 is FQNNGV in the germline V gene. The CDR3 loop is CASSLGVLDQETQYF. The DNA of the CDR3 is TGTGCCAGCAGCTTAGGTGTGCTAGACCAAGAGACCCAGTACTTC.

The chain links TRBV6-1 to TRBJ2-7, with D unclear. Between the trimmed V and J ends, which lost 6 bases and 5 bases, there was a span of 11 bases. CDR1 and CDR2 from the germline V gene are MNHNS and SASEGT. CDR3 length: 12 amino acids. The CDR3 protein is CASRERVHEQYF. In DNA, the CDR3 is TGTGCCAGCAGGGAACGGGTGCACGAGCAGTACTTC.

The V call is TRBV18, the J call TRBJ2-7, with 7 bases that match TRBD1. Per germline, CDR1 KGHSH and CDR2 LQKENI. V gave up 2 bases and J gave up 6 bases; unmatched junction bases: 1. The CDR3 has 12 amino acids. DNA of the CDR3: TGTGCCAGCTCACCAGGGACAGTCGAGCAGTACTTC. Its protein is CASSPGTVEQYF.

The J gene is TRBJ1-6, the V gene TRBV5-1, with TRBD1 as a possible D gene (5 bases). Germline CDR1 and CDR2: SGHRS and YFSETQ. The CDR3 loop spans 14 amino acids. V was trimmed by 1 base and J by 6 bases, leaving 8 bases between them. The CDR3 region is CASSLTQGNSPLHF. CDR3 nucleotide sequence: TGCGCCAGCAGCTTGACCCAGGGTAATTCACCCCTCCACTTT. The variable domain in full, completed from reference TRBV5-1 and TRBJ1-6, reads KAGVTQTPRYLIKTRGQQVTLSCSPISGHRSVSWYQQTPGQGLQFLFEYFSETQRNKGNFPGRFSGRQFSNSRSEMNVSTLELGDSALYLCASSLTQGNSPLHFGNGTRLTVT.

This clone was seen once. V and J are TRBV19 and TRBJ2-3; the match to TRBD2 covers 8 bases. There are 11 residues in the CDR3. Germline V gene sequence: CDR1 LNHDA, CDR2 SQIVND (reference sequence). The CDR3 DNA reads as TGTTCAGCGGGGGTGGGAGATACGCAGTATTTT. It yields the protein CSAGVGDTQYF. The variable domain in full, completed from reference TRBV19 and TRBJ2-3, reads DGGITQSPKYLFRKEGQNVTLSCEQNLNHDAMYWYRQDPGQGLRLIYYSQIVNDFQKGDIAEGYSVSREKKESFPLTVTSAQKNPTAFYLCSAGVGDTQYFGPGTRLTVL.

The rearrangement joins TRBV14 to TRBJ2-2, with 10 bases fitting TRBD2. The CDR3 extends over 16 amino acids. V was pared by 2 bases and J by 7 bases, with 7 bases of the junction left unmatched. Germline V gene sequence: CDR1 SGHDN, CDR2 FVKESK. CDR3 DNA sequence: TGTGCCAGCAGCCAACGCAGCGGGGGGGCCGGCGGGGAGCTGTTTTTT. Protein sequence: CASSQRSGGAGGELFF. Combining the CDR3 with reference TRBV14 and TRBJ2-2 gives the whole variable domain EAGVTQFPSHSVIEKGQTVTLRCDPISGHDNLYWYRRVMGKEIKFLLHFVKESKQDESGMPNNRFLAERTGGTYSTLKVQPAELEDSGVYFCASSQRSGGAGGELFFGEGSRLTVL.

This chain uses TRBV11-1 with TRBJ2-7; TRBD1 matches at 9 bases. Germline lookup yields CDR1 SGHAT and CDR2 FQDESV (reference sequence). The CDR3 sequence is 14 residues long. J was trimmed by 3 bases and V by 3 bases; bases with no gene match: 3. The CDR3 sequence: CASSFLGQGYEQYF. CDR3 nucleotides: TGTGCCAGCAGCTTCCTGGGACAGGGCTACGAGCAGTACTTC.

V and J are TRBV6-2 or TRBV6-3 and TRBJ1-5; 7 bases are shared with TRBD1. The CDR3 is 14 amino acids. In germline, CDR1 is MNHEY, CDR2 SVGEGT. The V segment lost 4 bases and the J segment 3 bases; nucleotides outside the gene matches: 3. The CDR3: CASSWTGYNQPQHF. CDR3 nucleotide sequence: TGTGCCAGCAGTTGGACAGGTTACAATCAGCCCCAGCATTTT.

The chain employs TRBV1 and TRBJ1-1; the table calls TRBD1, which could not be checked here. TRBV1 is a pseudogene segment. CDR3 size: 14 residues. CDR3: CTSSSRDRDTEAFF. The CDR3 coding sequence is TGCACCAGCAGCTCCCGGGACAGGGACACTGAAGCTTTCTTT.